This T cell receptor beta chain was identified during a study of T-cell reconstitution after alpha-beta-depleted transplantation in children (dated by TCRdb to about 2016). Background on the whole study: T-cell immune reconstitution after TCRalphabeta/CD19-depleted allogeneic hematopoietic cell transplantation in children was quantitatively tracked in the study by means of TCR repertoire profiling.

Library creation used PCR. The run used an Illumina HiSeq 2500. Molecular barcoding was employed in the preparation of TCR libraries, with unique molecular identifiers being used to normalize TCRbeta repertoire quantification. The raw public reads went through TCRdb reprocessing: fastp at Q25, MiXCR clone calling, in-frame beta chains kept. Entries that share a CDR3 protein sequence are merged under the most common genes and DNA. This sample gives some 600,000 distinct CDR3 sequences in total; 10% to 15% of them show up just once. Clones ranked in the top ten supply 2.2% of the sample. The treatment or condition label of this sample denotes: allogeneic hematopoietic cell transplantation with graft depleted of TCRalphabeta T cells and CD19 B cells. The transplant recipients were children given TCRalphabeta/CD19-depleted allogeneic hematopoietic cell grafts. Paper-wide results and their limitations: Over the following months the frequencies of hyperexpanded clones went down, and after one year T-cell counts and TCRbeta diversity were mostly credited to newly produced T cells. About two months after transplant, the apparently early recovery of alphabetaT-cell counts reportedly depended on just several hundred clones that had expanded rapidly and came from non-depleted graft cells. In some patients, high TCRbeta diversity at day 60 was attributed to recipient T cells and intrathymic progenitors that had survived conditioning.

Of note for this clonotype: The antigen this receptor binds is unknown. Within one base of it there is no much larger clone, and no base qualities were kept.

This specimen was PBMCs, mostly from graft donor cells, taken 360 days after TCRalphabeta/CD19-depleted stem cell transplant. The origin of this receptor is a male patient younger than 18 who had a stem cell transplant for acute myeloid leukemia, so the T cells may come from the graft donor.

The DNA sequence follows: TGTGCCAGCAGTTCCCCAGGGATACGGCAGTACTTC. Its protein is CASSSPGIRQYF. The V and J genes are TRBV28 and TRBJ2-7; TRBD1 is a possible D gene, resting on 5 matching bases. V and J are truncated by 4 bases and 9 bases respectively, leaving an intervening sequence of 13 bases. The germline V gene yields MDHEN for CDR1 and SYDVKM for CDR2. Taken from cysteine to phenylalanine, the CDR3 has 12 residues. Of all the DNA, just the CDR3 is kept, 36 bases in frame from base 1. Full variable domain (CDR3 extended with the reference TRBV28 and TRBJ2-7 proteins): DVKVTQSSRYLVKRTGEKVFLECVQDMDHENMFWYRQDPGLGLRLIYFSYDVKMKEKGDIPEGYSVSREKKERFSLILESASTNQTSMYLCASSSPGIRQYFGPGTRLTVT.